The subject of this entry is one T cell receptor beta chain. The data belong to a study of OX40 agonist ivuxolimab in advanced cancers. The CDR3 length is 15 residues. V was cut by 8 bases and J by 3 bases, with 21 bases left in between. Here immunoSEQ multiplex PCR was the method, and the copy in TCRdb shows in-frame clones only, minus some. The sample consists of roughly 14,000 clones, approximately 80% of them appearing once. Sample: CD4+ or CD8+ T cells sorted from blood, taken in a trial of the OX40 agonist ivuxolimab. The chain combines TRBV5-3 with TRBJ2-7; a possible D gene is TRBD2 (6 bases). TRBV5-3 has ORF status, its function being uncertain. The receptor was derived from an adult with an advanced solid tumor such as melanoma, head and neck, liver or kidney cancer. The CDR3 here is CASSQDGGRVYEQYF. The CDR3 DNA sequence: TGTGCCAGCAGCCAAGATGGGGGGAGAGTCTACGAGCAGTACTTC.